A single sample is the source of the 4 T cell receptor beta chains below, sequenced in a study of T-cell reconstitution after alpha-beta-depleted transplantation in children. Preparation of the TCRbeta library was carried out with unique molecular identifiers. TCRdb processed the PCR reads anew with MiXCR; each CDR3 protein has one entry. The table has roughly 220,000 distinct CDR3 sequences, about 12% seen once; the top ten hold 2.6%. This specimen consisted of PBMCs from the stem cell graft donor, obtained from the stem cell graft. Receptors originate from a human donor who donated a stem cell graft to a child with acute lymphoblastic leukemia.

This clonotype was counted at least ten times. The CDR3, as DNA: TGTGCCAGCAGCTTAGCCGGCAGGGCGAACTATGGCTACACCTTC. This translates into CASSLAGRANYGYTF. The J gene is TRBJ1-2, the V gene TRBV7-9, with D perhaps TRBD1 (5 bases). V gave up 0 bases and J gave up 2 bases, with 10 bases separating them. Germline V gene sequence: CDR1 SEHNR, CDR2 FQNEAQ (reference sequence). The CDR3 covers 15 residues. The full variable domain, in which reference TRBV7-9 and TRBJ1-2 provide the parts outside the CDR3, is DTGVSQNPRHKITKRGQNVTFRCDPISEHNRLYWYRQTLGQGPEFLTYFQNEAQLEKSRLLSDRFSAERPKGSFSTLEIQRTEQGDSAMYLCASSLAGRANYGYTFGSGTRLTVV.

This clonotype was recorded many times. CDR3 bases: TGTGCCATCAGTGGACTAGCGGGAGTACGTACCGGGGAGCTGTTTTTT. Its protein product is CAISGLAGVRTGELFF. V is TRBV10-3 and J is TRBJ2-2; 12 bases agree with TRBD2. CDR3 length equals 16 residues. The V segment lost 4 bases and the J segment 5 bases; nucleotides outside the gene matches: 5. Per the germline V gene, CDR1 is ENHRY and CDR2 is SYGVKD.

This clonotype was seen many times. DNA of the CDR3: TGCAGTGCTAGACGGGGGGGGGAATACAATGAGCAGTTCTTC. Translating gives CSARRGGEYNEQFF. The chain links TRBV20-1 to TRBJ2-1; 8 nucleotides align to TRBD2. J gave up 4 bases and V 2 bases, and 4 bases lay outside the gene matches. CDR1 is DFQATT, CDR2 SNEGSKA, per germline (reference sequence). The CDR3 runs to 14 residues.

This clonotype was observed at least ten times. This sequence joins TRBV10-3 and TRBJ1-4; D possibly corresponds to TRBD1 (5 bases). Germline assignment: CDR1 ENHRY and CDR2 SYGVKD. V gave up 8 bases and J gave up 8 bases, with 6 bases separating them. There are 10 residues in the CDR3. CDR3 region: CAIGTEKLFF. The CDR3 nucleotides are TGTGCCATCGGGACGGAAAAACTGTTTTTT.